This TCR beta chain was profiled in a study of blood T cell repertoires in COVID-19. Study as a whole: Sample material is recorded as cDNA or gDNA derived from T cells, B-cell-depleted T cells, or PBMCs.

This CDR3 has 17 amino acids. J lost 7 bases, V lost 2 bases, and 8 bases had no gene match. Germline values: CDR1 SNHLY, CDR2 FYNNEI. Methods used by the authors: Estimation of nucleated cell counts was performed using reference gene primer amplification. Clones were read by immunoSEQ multiplex PCR, and TCRdb kept only the in-frame ones, dropping some. V, J and clone size were drawn from that table, and D and trimming were deduced from the DNA. The table shows about 200,000 clones, with roughly 80% occurring only once. The source is a man between 45 and 60 years old who had recovered from COVID-19. V is TRBV2 and J is TRBJ1-4; 12 positions match TRBD1. Sequencing was done on a sample of peripheral blood. The CDR3 DNA reads as TGTGCCAGCAGTGAACCGGGGGGGACAGGGGGCTTTGAAAAACTGTTTTTT. Protein product: CASSEPGGTGGFEKLFF.